The sequence of this T cell receptor (beta chain) was determined in a study of blood T cell repertoires in COVID-19. The overall study: Donors of Cohort 3 who recovered were those that had two negative PCRs, clearance, or symptom resolution.

Original processing notes: It was from reference gene primer amplification that nucleated cell counts were estimated. Repertoires were generated with immunoSEQ multiplex PCR, while TCRdb's copy carries only in-frame clones and drops some. Clonal size and the V and J genes are those of that table, whereas D and trimming came from the DNA. Of a few hundred thousand clones in the sample, more than 75% are singletons; the top ten hold approximately 1.8%. Participants, roughly 18 to 100 years old, spanned 25 or so US areas. Assignments of participants to cohorts depended upon their own reported clinical history. V trimming: 5 bases; J trimming: 2 bases; junction bases outside the gene matches: 5. This CDR3 is 14 amino acids long. Germline V gives CDR1 SGHTA, CDR2 FQGNSA.

The sequencing input was PBMCs or T cells enriched from blood (not recorded which). The V call is TRBV7-2, the J call TRBJ2-5; 7 bases are shared with TRBD2. The receptor's source is a man aged 35 to 55 in a cohort exposed to, infected with or recovered from COVID-19 (not recorded which). CDR3 in amino acids: CASSASGHQETQYF. The CDR3 DNA follows: TGTGCCAGCAGCGCTAGCGGTCATCAAGAGACCCAGTACTTC. Based on the CDR3 plus reference TRBV7-2 and TRBJ2-5, the full variable domain is GAGVSQSPSNKVTEKGKDVELRCDPISGHTALYWYRQSLGQGLEFLIYFQGNSAPDKSGLPSDRFSAERTGGSVSTLTIQRTQQEDSAVYLCASSASGHQETQYFGPGTRLLVL.